This is a list of T cell receptor beta chains from one sample in a study of a mutant IDH1 vaccine in newly diagnosed glioma. Using immunoSEQ multiplex PCR, the repertoire was profiled, and TCRdb retains in-frame clones only, with some absent. This table has around 9,700 clones, roughly 88% appearing once. For these TCRs, the target antigens are not known. The starting material was PBMCs, obtained from a glioma patient whose treatment included an IDH1 peptide vaccine. The receptors were sampled from a woman aged 35 to 49 with glioma. Some clones in this sample may be carry-over from other donors' samples. Each CDR3 is given with its conserved first and last residue. The D gene is left open where the match is weak. For some rows the clone size is stated as once, few or many, or as a class when expanded; others skip it.

CDR3 DNA	CDR3 protein	J gene	D gene	CDR3 length	clone size	V gene
TGTGCCAGTAGTATGGTTTTCGCAACTAATGAAAAACTGTTTTTT	CASSMVFATNEKLFF	TRBJ1-4	-	15	-	TRBV19
TGTGCCAGCAGCCGGACAGGGGGAGATGAAAAACTGTTTTTT	CASSRTGGDEKLFF	TRBJ1-4	TRBD1	14	-	TRBV4-2
TGTGCCAGCAGTGGTGGAAACACCATATATTTT	CASSGGNTIYF	TRBJ1-3	-	11	-	TRBV25-1
TGTGCCAGCAGCTTAGGGGGGCAGTACGAGCAGTACTTC	CASSLGGQYEQYF	TRBJ2-7	-	13	-	TRBV7-2
TGTGCCAGCATTACAACAGGGGGGGGCAACGGGGAGCTGTTTTTT	CASITTGGGNGELFF	TRBJ2-2	-	15	once	TRBV5-5
TGTGCCAGTTACCGGGACAGGGTAAGAAATGAGCAGTTCTTC	CASYRDRVRNEQFF	TRBJ2-1	TRBD1	14	once	TRBV30
TGCAGCGTAAAGATAACAGGGATGAACACTGAAGCTTTCTTT	CSVKITGMNTEAFF	TRBJ1-1	-	14	few	TRBV29-1
TGTGCCAGTAGTATCACAGGGGTCGGTTCACCCCTCCACTTT	CASSITGVGSPLHF	TRBJ1-6	TRBD1	14	-	TRBV19
TGTGCCAGCGGCGTCTCCTACGAGCAGTACTTC	CASGVSYEQYF	TRBJ2-7	-	11	-	TRBV6-1
TGTGCCAGCAGCTTCTATGGGGGCGAGCAGTACTTC	CASSFYGGEQYF	TRBJ2-7	-	12	-	TRBV7-8
TGTGCCAGCAGGGAGACAGGACGGGAAAAACTGTTTTTT	CASRETGREKLFF	TRBJ1-4	-	13	-	TRBV19
TGTGCCAGTAGTCCCCGGGAGGGGATAATCTACGAGCAGTACTTC	CASSPREGIIYEQYF	TRBJ2-7	TRBD2	15	-	TRBV19
TGTGCCAGTAGTACCGGACAGATCCCGAGCGGGGAGACCCAGTACTTC	CASSTGQIPSGETQYF	TRBJ2-5	-	16	-	TRBV19
TGTGCCAGCAGCCCGAGCGGGGCCTCTTACAATGAGCAGTTCTTC	CASSPSGASYNEQFF	TRBJ2-1	TRBD2	15	-	TRBV7-9
TGTGCCAGCAGTTTATGGGCGGAGAGCTCCTACGAGCAGTACTTC	CASSLWAESSYEQYF	TRBJ2-7	-	15	-	TRBV27
TGTGCCAGCAGTAAGGTTGGACTAGCGGGACCCTCCTACAATGAGCAGTTCTTC	CASSKVGLAGPSYNEQFF	TRBJ2-1	TRBD2	18	-	TRBV6-4
TGTGCCAGCAGTTACAGGGCGGGGATTCATTCACCCCTCCACTTT	CASSYRAGIHSPLHF	TRBJ1-6	-	15	-	TRBV6-5